Presented here are 27 T cell receptor beta chains from one specimen sequenced in a study of T-cell memory formation after mild COVID-19. One entry per CDR3 protein, called by TCRdb with MiXCR from the 5' RACE reads. The sample has 98,000 or so distinct CDR3 sequences; roughly a sixth are singletons. Source material: PBMCs or a T cell subset sorted from them (not recorded which). The receptors originated from a man younger than 35 who had mild COVID-19 (a few samples of this study predate the infection). Cell type and time point are not known.

The rearrangement uses TRBV7-8 and TRBJ2-3, with D possibly being TRBD2 (6 bases). The CDR3 is 13 amino acids. V was cut by 5 bases and J by 4 bases, with 10 bases left in between. The V gene's germline CDR1 is SGHVS and CDR2 FQNEAQ. This CDR3 is CASSRGTSDTQYF. The CDR3, as DNA: TGTGCCAGCAGCCGCGGGACCTCAGATACGCAGTATTTT.

This clonotype has a single count. This chain uses TRBV6-6 with TRBJ1-4; D possibly corresponds to TRBD1 (6 bases). Germline V lookup: CDR1 MNHNY, CDR2 SVGAGI (reference sequence). This CDR3 contains 17 residues. The germline V and J ends were trimmed by 0 bases and 5 bases, with 16 bases remaining between them. The CDR3 spells CASSYSGEGVINEKLFF. Written as DNA, the CDR3 is TGTGCCAGCAGTTACTCAGGAGAGGGGGTTATAAATGAAAAACTGTTTTTT.

This clonotype appeared many times. V gene TRBV12-3 or TRBV12-4 combines with J gene TRBJ2-3, with D tentatively TRBD1 (6 bases). The CDR3 totals 15 residues. V was pared by 6 bases and J by 1 base, with 14 bases between. In DNA form, the CDR3 reads TGTGCCAGCAGAGACAGGCTCCCAGGCACAGATACGCAGTATTTT. Its translation: CASRDRLPGTDTQYF.

There are a few counts of this clonotype. The chain is built from TRBV7-9 and TRBJ2-2; perhaps TRBD2 as D (5 bases). V was pared by 5 bases and J by 6 bases, with 13 bases between. From germline, CDR1 is SEHNR and CDR2 FQNEAQ (reference sequence). CDR3 length: 14 amino acids. CDR3 nucleotide sequence: TGTGCCAGCAGCCGACTCAGCGGCGCCGGGGAGCTGTTTTTT. Encoded protein: CASSRLSGAGELFF. The full variable domain, in which reference TRBV7-9 and TRBJ2-2 provide the parts outside the CDR3, is DTGVSQNPRHKITKRGQNVTFRCDPISEHNRLYWYRQTLGQGPEFLTYFQNEAQLEKSRLLSDRFSAERPKGSFSTLEIQRTEQGDSAMYLCASSRLSGAGELFFGEGSRLTVL.

This clonotype appeared a few times. V usage is TRBV5-1 and J usage is TRBJ2-1; D unresolved. The germline CDR1 and CDR2 sequences are SGHRS and YFSETQ. V lost 4 bases, J lost 10 bases, and 15 bases lay in between. The CDR3 is made up of 13 amino acids. CDR3 loop: CASSLIEPREQFF. As DNA, the CDR3 is TGCGCCAGCAGCCTCATAGAGCCTCGCGAGCAGTTCTTC.

The sample holds a few counts of this clonotype. J is TRBJ2-7 and V is TRBV5-1, with D tentatively TRBD1 (6 bases). The germline V gene encodes CDR1 SGHRS and CDR2 YFSETQ. V dropped 0 bases and J dropped 9 bases, with 13 bases sitting between them. This CDR3 region has 13 residues. CDR3 in DNA: TGCGCCAGCAGCTTGGAACAGGGCATGGTGCAGTACTTC. Translated, it gives CASSLEQGMVQYF.

This clonotype was observed a few times. V usage is TRBV5-1 and J usage is TRBJ1-1; 7 bases fit TRBD1. CDR1 and CDR2 from the germline V gene are SGHRS and YFSETQ. This CDR3 region has 14 residues. Unmatched junction bases numbered 8, after V lost 5 bases and J lost 4 bases. CDR3 sequence: CASRVTGTSTEAFF. The CDR3 DNA follows: TGCGCCAGCAGGGTGACAGGGACCTCCACTGAAGCTTTCTTT.

V and J are TRBV4-1 and TRBJ2-7; TRBD2 matches at 11 bases. Germline lookup yields CDR1 MGHRA and CDR2 YSYEKL. Trimming removed 6 bases from V and 2 bases from J; junction bases left unmatched: 6. CDR3 length equals 15 residues. CDR3 DNA: TGCGCCAGCAGAAGAACTAGCGGGGGCCCCTACGAGCAGTACTTC. This codes for CASRRTSGGPYEQYF.

This clonotype has only a few counts. J is TRBJ2-7 and V is TRBV6-2 or TRBV6-3, with 7 positions matching TRBD1. The CDR3 spans 12 residues. V shed 6 bases, J shed 3 bases, and the junction held 2 bases outside the gene matches. CDR1 and CDR2 (germline): MNHEY, SVGEGT. CDR3 DNA sequence: TGTGCCAGCAGAGACAGGGTCTACGAGCAGTACGTC. It is translated as CASRDRVYEQYV.

This clonotype was detected only a few times. The chain joins TRBV6-5 to TRBJ2-7; D is ambiguous. The CDR3 is made up of 12 amino acids. Germline-derived CDR1 and CDR2 are MNHEY and SVGAGI. The V gene lost 7 bases and the J gene lost 2 bases, with 9 bases spanning the gap. The CDR3 DNA is TGTGCCAGCAAACCGATGCCCTACGAGCAGTACGTC. This codes for CASKPMPYEQYV.

This clonotype turned up a few times. The rearrangement uses TRBV9 and TRBJ2-1, with a weak D call TRBD2 (6 bases). V lost 4 bases and J 1 base, leaving 12 bases between the germline ends. Germline lookup yields CDR1 SGDLS and CDR2 YYNGEE. The CDR3 covers 15 residues. CDR3: CASSSSSGSYNEQFF. For the CDR3, the DNA is TGTGCCAGCAGCTCCAGTAGCGGTTCCTACAATGAGCAGTTCTTC.

V is TRBV5-1 and J is TRBJ2-7; the match to TRBD1 covers 8 bases. Per the germline V gene, CDR1 is SGHRS and CDR2 is YFSETQ. After removal of 2 bases from V and 1 base from J, the junction contained 5 bases not matched to a gene. The CDR3 length is 15 residues. The CDR3 coding sequence is TGCGCCAGCAGCTTCCTAACAGGGGGTTCCTACGAGCAGTACTTC. It is translated as CASSFLTGGSYEQYF.

This clonotype was seen more than once but under ten times. The chain uses TRBV5-1 and TRBJ2-2, with D maybe TRBD1 (6 bases). This CDR3 spans 16 amino acids. Germline lookup yields CDR1 SGHRS and CDR2 YFSETQ. V was cut by 7 bases and J by 0 bases, with 16 bases left in between. CDR3 sequence: CASYQGTGSNTGELFF. DNA of the CDR3: TGCGCCAGCTACCAGGGGACGGGATCGAACACCGGGGAGCTGTTTTTT.

This clonotype turned up a few times. This chain links TRBV5-1 with TRBJ1-1, with TRBD1 as a possible D gene (5 bases). Germline CDR1 is SGHRS and CDR2 is YFSETQ. The CDR3 has 13 residues. V lost 3 bases and J 8 bases, leaving 14 bases between the germline ends. The CDR3 coding sequence is TGCGCCAGCAGCTCTCCCGTGGGGGTCGAAGCTTTCTTT. Amino acids: CASSSPVGVEAFF.

The V call is TRBV10-3, the J call TRBJ2-5; D not resolved. Germline CDR1 reads ENHRY; CDR2 reads SYGVKD. Trimming removed 3 bases from V and 3 bases from J, with 5 bases in between. The CDR3 sequence is 12 residues long. The CDR3 sequence is CAISDGEETQYF. CDR3 in DNA: TGTGCCATCAGTGACGGCGAAGAGACCCAGTACTTC.

This clonotype was picked up a small number of times. The gene calls are TRBV5-1 and TRBJ1-1; the D gene is possibly TRBD1 (5 bases). V lost 0 bases and J lost 6, with 9 bases in between. The length of the CDR3 is 13 residues. The germline gives CDR1 SGHRS, CDR2 YFSETQ. The chain's CDR3 is CASSLDPTAEAFF. CDR3 in DNA: TGCGCCAGCAGCTTGGATCCGACAGCTGAAGCTTTCTTT.

This clonotype came up a few times. The V and J genes are TRBV19 and TRBJ1-2, with D unclear. V was shortened by 9 bases and J by 2 bases, with 10 bases between the two germline ends. Germline CDR1 and CDR2: LNHDA and SQIVND (reference sequence). The CDR3 totals 12 residues. CDR3 region: CASVTENYGYTF. CDR3 DNA sequence: TGTGCCAGCGTGACCGAGAACTATGGCTACACCTTC.

The chain combines TRBV7-2 with TRBJ1-2; 7 bases are shared with TRBD1. Germline V CDR1 and CDR2: SGHTA, FQGNSA. The CDR3 totals 12 residues. The junction had 8 bases not matched to a gene; V was cut back by 8 bases and J by 8 bases. The chain's CDR3 is CASHRGAGGYTF. For the CDR3, the DNA is TGTGCCAGCCACAGGGGCGCCGGCGGCTACACCTTC.

This chain connects TRBV6-5 to TRBJ1-2; a possible D gene is TRBD1 (5 bases). V lost 4 bases and J 1 base, leaving 10 bases between the germline ends. CDR3 length equals 14 residues. Germline assignment: CDR1 MNHEY and CDR2 SVGAGI. The CDR3 spells CASSSTGDNYGYTF. The CDR3 nucleotides are TGTGCCAGCAGTTCCACGGGGGATAACTATGGCTACACCTTC.

This chain's CDR3 is CASSDGFRTEAFF. DNA for the CDR3: TGCGCCAGCAGTGACGGGTTTAGAACTGAAGCTTTCTTT. The rearrangement joins TRBV5-1 to TRBJ1-1; D not certain. The CDR3 is made up of 13 amino acids. Germline-derived CDR1 and CDR2 are SGHRS and YFSETQ. V was trimmed by 5 bases and J by 5 bases, leaving 13 bases between them. The whole variable domain, remainder taken from reference TRBV5-1 and TRBJ1-1, is KAGVTQTPRYLIKTRGQQVTLSCSPISGHRSVSWYQQTPGQGLQFLFEYFSETQRNKGNFPGRFSGRQFSNSRSEMNVSTLELGDSALYLCASSDGFRTEAFFGQGTRLTVV.

This chain uses TRBV5-1 with TRBJ2-5; 12 bases match TRBD2. J lost 2 bases, V lost 4 bases, and 6 bases had no gene match. In germline, CDR1 is SGHRS, CDR2 YFSETQ. This CDR3 contains 16 residues. CDR3: CASSLRLAGVQETQYF. In DNA form, the CDR3 reads TGCGCCAGCAGCCTTCGACTAGCGGGGGTTCAAGAGACCCAGTACTTC.

This clonotype was detected ten times or more. The CDR3: CASSRAQNPTDTQYF. DNA of the CDR3: TGTGCCAGCAGCCGCGCTCAGAATCCCACAGATACGCAGTATTTT. The J gene is TRBJ2-3, the V gene TRBV12-3 or TRBV12-4; D unresolved. This CDR3 is 15 amino acids long. The V end lost 6 bases, the J end lost 2 bases, and 15 bases lay between the germline ends.

For this clonotype: Sequence at one end of the junction differs from germline and may be a read error. The chain is built from TRBV5-1 and TRBJ1-1; D is perhaps TRBD1 (6 bases). This CDR3 comprises 15 residues. The V gene's germline CDR1 is SGHRS and CDR2 YFSETQ. The CDR3 DNA reads TGCGCCAGCAGCTTGGGGGGGCGGACGGCCATTGGCCTATGGTTT. Residues: CASSLGGRTAIGLWF.

The gene calls are TRBV7-6 and TRBJ2-1; the match to TRBD2 covers 7 bases. Trimming removed 1 base from V and 5 bases from J; junction bases left unmatched: 11. The CDR3 sequence is 17 residues long. Germline V gene data show CDR1 as SGHVS and CDR2 as FNYEAQ. The CDR3 DNA reads TGTGCCAGCAGCTTAGTGTTAGCGGGTCACCCAAACAATGAGCAGTTCTTC. Encoded protein: CASSLVLAGHPNNEQFF.

The chain employs TRBV23-1 and TRBJ2-6; a possible D gene is TRBD1 (7 bases). TRBV23-1 is annotated as an ORF whose role is uncertain. The V gene lost 3 bases and the J gene lost 0 bases, with 27 bases spanning the gap. The CDR3 extends over 22 amino acids. This chain's CDR3 is CASSHDHLDRERRDSGANVLTF. The CDR3 DNA reads TGCGCCAGCAGTCATGACCATCTCGACAGGGAGCGGCGGGACTCTGGGGCCAACGTCCTGACTTTC.

The CDR3 loop reads CASWTSGGTDTQYF. DNA for the CDR3: TGCGCCAGCTGGACTAGCGGGGGAACAGATACGCAGTATTTT. The chain uses TRBV10-2 and TRBJ2-3; 13 positions match TRBD2. In germline, CDR1 is WSHSY, CDR2 SAAADI. After removal of 8 bases from V and 3 bases from J, the junction contained 2 bases not matched to a gene. This CDR3 region has 14 residues.

The chain joins TRBV3-1 to TRBJ2-7; 7 bases match TRBD2. Germline values: CDR1 LGHDT, CDR2 YNNKEL (reference sequence). V shed 1 base, J shed 0 bases, and the junction held 0 bases outside the gene matches. The length of the CDR3 is 14 residues. The CDR3 coding sequence is TGTGCCAGCAGCCAAGCTAGCGGCTCCTACGAGCAGTACTTC. Encoded protein: CASSQASGSYEQYF.